These 21 T cell receptor beta chains share one sample of origin, sequenced in a study of cytomegalovirus exposure and HLA in healthy donors. Amplification used 60 Vbeta primers and 13 Jbeta primers. Produced via immunoSEQ multiplex PCR; TCRdb's table is partial and in-frame only. Here the sample spans over 200,000 clones, approximately 80% being singletons. The source material was PBMCs. These receptor sequences come from a woman in her thirties or forties in good health and CMV-seronegative.

The rearrangement joins TRBV30 to TRBJ2-7; TRBD2 aligns across 13 bases. This CDR3 has 12 residues. V dropped 8 bases and J dropped 5; count of bases not matched to a gene: 3. CDR1 GTSNPN and CDR2 SVGIG come from the germline V gene (reference sequence). CDR3 DNA: TGTGCCACTAGCGGGGGGGCCGACGAGCAGTACTTC. Residues: CATSGGADEQYF.

The chain carries TRBV28 and TRBJ1-4; D may be TRBD1 (5 bases). The V gene's germline CDR1 is MDHEN and CDR2 SYDVKM. This CDR3 has 15 amino acids. V was clipped by 4 bases and J by 7 bases, with 16 bases between them. The CDR3 sequence is CASSSGQGRSEKLFF. The CDR3 nucleotides are TGTGCCAGCAGTTCAGGACAAGGAAGGAGTGAAAAACTGTTTTTT.

This sequence joins TRBV25-1 and TRBJ1-6, with 7 nucleotides matching TRBD1. The V segment lost 8 bases and the J segment 9 bases; nucleotides outside the gene matches: 4. The V gene's germline CDR1 is MGHDK and CDR2 SYGVNS. The CDR3 covers 12 residues. CDR3 loop: CASRQGGSPLHF. CDR3 bases: TGTGCCAGCCGACAGGGCGGTTCACCCCTCCACTTT.

The chain uses TRBV7-8 and TRBJ1-5, with a tentative D call TRBD1 (6 bases). This CDR3 is built from 14 residues. V lost 5 bases, J lost 5 bases, and 13 bases lay in between. Germline V gene lookup returns CDR1 SGHVS and CDR2 FQNEAQ. The CDR3 reads CASSLRDTYQPQHF. In DNA, the CDR3 is TGTGCCAGCAGCCTCCGGGACACCTATCAGCCCCAGCATTTT.

A few counts support this clone. This sequence joins TRBV10-3 and TRBJ2-2; the match to TRBD1 covers 7 bases. V lost 8 bases, J lost 0 bases, and 3 bases stayed unmatched. The CDR3 length is 14 residues. Germline CDR1 reads ENHRY; CDR2 reads SYGVKD. The DNA for the CDR3 is TGTGCCATCCCGGACAGGACGAACACCGGGGAGCTGTTTTTT. This translates into CAIPDRTNTGELFF.

CDR3 bases: TGTGCCAGCAGCTTGGAACAGAACTATGGCTACACCTTC. The encoded protein is CASSLEQNYGYTF. The J gene is TRBJ1-2, the V gene TRBV5-6; D gene uncertain. V lost 0 bases and J lost 2, with 5 bases in between. Germline CDR1 reads SGHDT; CDR2 reads YYEEEE. The CDR3 length is 13 residues.

The chain uses TRBV28 and TRBJ1-2; a weak D match, TRBD1 (5 bases). The V and J ends lost 3 bases and 8 bases respectively, with 19 bases between them. From germline, CDR1 is MDHEN and CDR2 SYDVKM. The CDR3 loop spans 15 amino acids. In DNA form, the CDR3 reads TGTGCCAGCAGTTTCCGCCCCGGCGTGGGGGGAGGCTACACCTTC. Its translation: CASSFRPGVGGGYTF.

The chain is built from TRBV21-1 and TRBJ1-2. TRBV21-1 is designated a pseudogene. CDR3 size: 12 residues. The CDR3 sequence is CATITASYGYTF. CDR3 sequence (DNA): TGTGCCACCATCACCGCGTCTTATGGCTACACCTTC.

This clone was seen only once. This chain joins TRBV5-4 and TRBJ2-7; 7 nucleotides agree with TRBD1. The ends lost 4 bases at V and 3 bases at J; junction bases unmatched: 7. This CDR3 spans 14 amino acids. Per the germline V gene, CDR1 is SGHNT and CDR2 is YYREEE (reference sequence). The CDR3, as DNA: TGTGCCAGCAGCCCCCGGGACAGAGACTACGAGCAGTACTTC. It encodes CASSPRDRDYEQYF.

The rearrangement joins TRBV20-1 to TRBJ2-1, with a tentative D call TRBD2 (6 bases). The CDR3 length is 11 residues. The V gene lost 0 bases and the J gene lost 13 bases, with 10 bases spanning the gap. Germline CDR1 is DFQATT and CDR2 is SNEGSKA (reference sequence). CDR3 in amino acids: CSARDPGEQFF. CDR3 sequence (DNA): TGCAGTGCTAGAGATCCGGGGGAACAGTTCTTC.

This sequence joins TRBV18 and TRBJ2-4; 10 bases are shared with TRBD1. The germline V gene has CDR1 KGHSH and CDR2 LQKENI. The CDR3 consists of 18 residues. Trimming took 3 bases from V and 1 from J; bases not matched to a gene: 9. CDR3 residues: CASSPWDRGTRAKNIQYF. The DNA for the CDR3 is TGTGCCAGCTCACCTTGGGACAGGGGTACCCGGGCCAAAAACATTCAGTACTTC.

This chain joins TRBV2 and TRBJ2-2; 9 bases are a match to TRBD1. The CDR3 covers 18 residues. V shed 6 bases and J 0 bases; nucleotides not matched to a gene: 11. CDR1 is SNHLY and CDR2 is FYNNEI in the germline V gene. CDR3 loop: CASSQTGTGRANTGELFF. The CDR3 bases are TGTGCCAGCAGCCAAACCGGGACAGGGAGGGCGAACACCGGGGAGCTGTTTTTT.

The genes are TRBV5-4 and TRBJ2-2, with 9 bases that match TRBD2. The CDR3 runs 15 residues. The V segment lost 4 bases and the J segment 2 bases; nucleotides outside the gene matches: 3. From germline, CDR1 is SGHNT and CDR2 YYREEE (reference sequence). In DNA form, the CDR3 reads TGTGCCAGCAGCGATAGCGGGGGAAACACCGGGGAGCTGTTTTTT. It specifies CASSDSGGNTGELFF.

On this clone itself: The junction shows a germline mismatch at one end, possibly a read error. The chain couples TRBV5-6 to TRBJ2-5, with 8 bases that match TRBD2. Germline values: CDR1 SGHDT, CDR2 YYEEEE. CDR3 length: 13 amino acids. The DNA of the CDR3 is TGTGCCAGCAGCTTGGTAAGCGGGGGCCCCAAGGACTTC. Translated: CASSLVSGGPKDF.

This clone was picked up one time. The chain has TRBV7-9 and TRBJ1-6; maybe TRBD1 (5 bases). The CDR3 length is 15 residues. In germline, CDR1 is SEHNR, CDR2 FQNEAQ (reference sequence). The V end was cut by 0 bases, the J end by 9 bases, with 12 bases between. CDR3 bases: TGTGCCAGCAGCTTAGCTCTTAGGGGTGGTTCACCCCTCCACTTT. Its protein is CASSLALRGGSPLHF.

A single count supports this clone. The CDR3 here is CASALRGTYEQYF. CDR3 in DNA: TGTGCCAGCGCCCTCAGGGGGACCTACGAGCAGTACTTC. J is TRBJ2-7 and V is TRBV2, with TRBD1 identical over 7 bases. CDR1 is SNHLY, CDR2 FYNNEI, per germline. The CDR3 is made up of 13 amino acids. Trimming took 8 bases from V and 2 from J; bases not matched to a gene: 6.

This clone was recorded once. The chain uses TRBV2 and TRBJ2-5; 10 bases are shared with TRBD1. The J call may be wrong; the DNA end is better matched by TRBJ2-7. This CDR3 is built from 14 residues. The V gene's germline CDR1 is SNHLY and CDR2 FYNNEI. CDR3 nucleotide sequence: TGTGCCGGACTTCCGGGACAGGGGCCGGGCGAGCAGTACTTC. Translating it yields CAGLPGQGPGEQYF.

This rearrangement joins TRBV7-3 to TRBJ1-3; D unclear. The CDR3 has 16 amino acids. V lost 0 bases and J lost 4, with 13 bases in between. Per germline, CDR1 SGHTA and CDR2 FQGTGA. The CDR3 here is CASSLTPGSPGNTIYF. In DNA, the CDR3 is TGTGCCAGCAGCTTAACGCCAGGTTCCCCGGGAAACACCATATATTTT.

V is TRBV4-2 and J is TRBJ2-6; TRBD2 matches at 7 bases. From germline, CDR1 is LGHNA and CDR2 YNFKEQ. J gave up 15 bases and V 0 bases, and 11 bases lay outside the gene matches. CDR3 length: 15 residues. The CDR3, as DNA: TGTGCCAGCAGCCAAGAGGGTGGCGGGGGACGGTCCCTGACTTTC. This codes for CASSQEGGGGRSLTF.

This rearrangement joins TRBV9 to TRBJ1-5; tentatively, D is TRBD1 (5 bases). This CDR3 is 14 amino acids long. CDR1 and CDR2 from the germline V gene are SGDLS and YYNGEE. V was cut by 4 bases and J by 6 bases, with 14 bases left in between. CDR3 DNA: TGTGCCAGCAGCCCCCACGATAGGGGTCAGCCCCAGCATTTT. Translating gives CASSPHDRGQPQHF.

J is TRBJ2-1 and V is TRBV11-3; D unresolved. The CDR3 runs 14 residues. With 7 bases removed from V and 4 bases from J, the gap between germline ends came to 14 bases. Germline-derived CDR1 and CDR2 are SGHNT and YENEEA. CDR3: CASTEDDSYNEQFF. DNA of the CDR3: TGTGCCAGCACCGAAGACGACTCTTACAATGAGCAGTTCTTC.